This TCR beta chain appears in the sequencing data of a study of identical twins. After template switching added a universal primer site, the resulting cDNA carried unique molecular identifiers. Each CDR3 protein is one row after TCRdb ran MiXCR on the 5' RACE reads. Seen here are some 730,000 distinct CDR3 sequences, roughly 18% observed once, and the top ten hold over 10%. These data were also reused for a study on T cells expressing NK-cell markers. As that report states: About six donors carried dominant NKG2C+ clonotypes that made up roughly 1.0-7.5% of their CD8+ T cells. Four donors' CD3+CD56-NKG2C+ cells were dominated by the same clonotypes.

The sample was PBMCs. This receptor was identified in a woman younger than 35 in good health.

This CDR3 is CASSFTPTQFF. For the CDR3, the DNA is TGTGCCAGCAGTTTCACCCCCACGCAGTTCTTC. V is TRBV6-2 or TRBV6-3 and J is TRBJ2-1, with D unclear. The CDR3 runs 11 residues. The V end lost 4 bases, the J end lost 12 bases, and 10 bases lay between the germline ends. Per the germline V gene, CDR1 is MNHEY and CDR2 is SVGEGT.